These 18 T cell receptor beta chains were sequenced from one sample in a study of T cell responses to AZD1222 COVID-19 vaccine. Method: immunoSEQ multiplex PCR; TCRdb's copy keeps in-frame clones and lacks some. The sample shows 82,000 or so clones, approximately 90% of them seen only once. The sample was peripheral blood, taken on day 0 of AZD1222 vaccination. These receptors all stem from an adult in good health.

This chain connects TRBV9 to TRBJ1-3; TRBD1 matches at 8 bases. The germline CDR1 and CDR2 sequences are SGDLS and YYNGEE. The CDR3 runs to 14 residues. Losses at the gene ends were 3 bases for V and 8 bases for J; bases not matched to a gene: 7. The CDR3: CASSGRGPRDTIYF. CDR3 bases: TGTGCCAGCAGCGGCAGGGGGCCGAGAGACACCATATATTTT.

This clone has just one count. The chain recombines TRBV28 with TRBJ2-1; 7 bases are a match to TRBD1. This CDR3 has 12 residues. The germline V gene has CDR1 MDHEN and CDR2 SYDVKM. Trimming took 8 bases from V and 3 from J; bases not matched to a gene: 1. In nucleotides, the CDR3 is TGTGCCAGCCAGGGGGACTACAATGAGCAGTTCTTC. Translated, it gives CASQGDYNEQFF.

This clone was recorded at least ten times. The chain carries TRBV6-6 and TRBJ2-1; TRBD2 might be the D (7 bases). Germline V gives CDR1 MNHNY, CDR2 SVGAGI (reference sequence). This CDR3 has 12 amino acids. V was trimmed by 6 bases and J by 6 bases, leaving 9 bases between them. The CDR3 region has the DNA TGTGCCAGCAGGAGGGGGGGCAATGAGCAGTTCTTC. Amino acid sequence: CASRRGGNEQFF.

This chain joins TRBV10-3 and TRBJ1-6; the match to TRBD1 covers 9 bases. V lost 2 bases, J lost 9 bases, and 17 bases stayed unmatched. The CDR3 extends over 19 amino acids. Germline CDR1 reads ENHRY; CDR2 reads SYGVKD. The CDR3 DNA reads TGTGCCATCAGTGAGAGAATGGGACAGGGATACCAGAGGATTTCACCCCTCCACTTT. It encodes CAISERMGQGYQRISPLHF.

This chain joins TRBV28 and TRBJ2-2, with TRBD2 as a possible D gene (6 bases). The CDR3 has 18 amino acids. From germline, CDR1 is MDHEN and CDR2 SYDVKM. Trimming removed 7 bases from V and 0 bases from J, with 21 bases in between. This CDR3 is CASIAYHPGATNTGELFF. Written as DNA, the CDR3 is TGTGCCAGCATCGCATACCACCCGGGAGCTACGAACACCGGGGAGCTGTTTTTT.

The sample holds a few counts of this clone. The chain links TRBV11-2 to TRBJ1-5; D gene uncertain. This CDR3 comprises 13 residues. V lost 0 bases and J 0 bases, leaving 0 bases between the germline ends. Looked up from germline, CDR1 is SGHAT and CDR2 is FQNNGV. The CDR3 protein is CASSLDSNQPQHF. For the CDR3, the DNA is TGTGCCAGCAGCTTAGATAGCAATCAGCCCCAGCATTTT.

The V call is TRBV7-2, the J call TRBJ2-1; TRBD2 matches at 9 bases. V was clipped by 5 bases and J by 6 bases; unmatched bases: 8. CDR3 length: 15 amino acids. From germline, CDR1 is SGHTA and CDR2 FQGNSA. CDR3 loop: CASSPGSGGGNEQFF. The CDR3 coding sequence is TGTGCCAGCAGCCCTGGTAGCGGGGGAGGCAATGAGCAGTTCTTC. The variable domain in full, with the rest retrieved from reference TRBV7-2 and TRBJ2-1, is GAGVSQSPSNKVTEKGKDVELRCDPISGHTALYWYRQSLGQGLEFLIYFQGNSAPDKSGLPSDRFSAERTGGSVSTLTIQRTQQEDSAVYLCASSPGSGGGNEQFFGPGTRLTVL.

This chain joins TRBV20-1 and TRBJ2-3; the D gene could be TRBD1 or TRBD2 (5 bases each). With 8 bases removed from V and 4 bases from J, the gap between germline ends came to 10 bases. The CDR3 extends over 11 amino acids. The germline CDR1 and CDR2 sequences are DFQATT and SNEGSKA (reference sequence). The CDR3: CSPRDADTQYF. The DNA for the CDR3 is TGCAGTCCGAGGGACGCAGATACGCAGTATTTT.

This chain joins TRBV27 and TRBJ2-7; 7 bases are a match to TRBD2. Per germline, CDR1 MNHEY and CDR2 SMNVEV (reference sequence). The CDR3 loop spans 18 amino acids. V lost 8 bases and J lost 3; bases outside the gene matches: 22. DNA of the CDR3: TGTGCCAGCGACATAAAACGGGAGGCCCGGTTGATAGGCTACGAGCAGTACTTC. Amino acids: CASDIKREARLIGYEQYF.

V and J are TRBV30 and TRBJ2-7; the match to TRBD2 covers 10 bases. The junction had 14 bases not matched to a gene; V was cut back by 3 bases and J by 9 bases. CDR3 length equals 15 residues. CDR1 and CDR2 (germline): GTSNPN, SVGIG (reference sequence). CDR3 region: CAWRARASGGGRQYF. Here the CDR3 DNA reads TGTGCCTGGAGAGCCAGGGCTAGCGGGGGTGGAAGGCAGTACTTC.

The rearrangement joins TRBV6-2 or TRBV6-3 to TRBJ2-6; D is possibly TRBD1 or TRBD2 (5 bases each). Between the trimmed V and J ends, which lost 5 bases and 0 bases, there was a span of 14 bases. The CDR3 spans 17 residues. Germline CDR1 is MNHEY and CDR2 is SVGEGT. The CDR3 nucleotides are TGTGCCAGCAGTAAGGGACGGCAGGGCTCTGGGGCCAACGTCCTGACTTTC. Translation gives CASSKGRQGSGANVLTF.

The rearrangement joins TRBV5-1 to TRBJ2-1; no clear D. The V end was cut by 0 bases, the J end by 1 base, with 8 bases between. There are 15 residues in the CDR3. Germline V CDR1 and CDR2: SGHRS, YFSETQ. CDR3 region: CASSLATVSYNEQFF. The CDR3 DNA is TGCGCCAGCAGCTTGGCAACAGTGTCCTACAATGAGCAGTTCTTC.

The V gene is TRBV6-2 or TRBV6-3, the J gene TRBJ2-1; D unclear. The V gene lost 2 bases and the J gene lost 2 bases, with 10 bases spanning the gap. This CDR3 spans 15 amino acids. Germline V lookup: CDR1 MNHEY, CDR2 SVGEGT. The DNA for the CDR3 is TGTGCCAGCAGTTACGGCTCTAGGACCTACAATGAGCAGTTCTTC. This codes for CASSYGSRTYNEQFF.

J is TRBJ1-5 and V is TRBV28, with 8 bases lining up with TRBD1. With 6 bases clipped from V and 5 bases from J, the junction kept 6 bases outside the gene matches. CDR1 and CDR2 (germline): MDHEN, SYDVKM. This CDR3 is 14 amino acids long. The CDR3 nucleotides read TGTGCCAGCAGCCGGGGACAGGCCCATCAGCCCCAGCATTTT. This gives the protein CASSRGQAHQPQHF. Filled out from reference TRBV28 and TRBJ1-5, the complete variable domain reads DVKVTQSSRYLVKRTGEKVFLECVQDMDHENMFWYRQDPGLGLRLIYFSYDVKMKEKGDIPEGYSVSREKKERFSLILESASTNQTSMYLCASSRGQAHQPQHFGDGTRLSIL.

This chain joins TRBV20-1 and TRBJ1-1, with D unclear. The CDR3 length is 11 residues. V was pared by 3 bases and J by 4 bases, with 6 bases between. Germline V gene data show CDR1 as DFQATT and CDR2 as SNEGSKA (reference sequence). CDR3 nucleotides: TGCAGTGCTAGGGTCCTCACTGAAGCTTTCTTT. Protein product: CSARVLTEAFF.

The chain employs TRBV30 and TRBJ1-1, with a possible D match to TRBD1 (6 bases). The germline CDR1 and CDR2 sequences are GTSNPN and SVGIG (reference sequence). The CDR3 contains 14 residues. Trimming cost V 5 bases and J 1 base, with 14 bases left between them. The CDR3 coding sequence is TGTGCCTGGGGACAGCGACTCCCGAACACTGAAGCTTTCTTT. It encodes CAWGQRLPNTEAFF.

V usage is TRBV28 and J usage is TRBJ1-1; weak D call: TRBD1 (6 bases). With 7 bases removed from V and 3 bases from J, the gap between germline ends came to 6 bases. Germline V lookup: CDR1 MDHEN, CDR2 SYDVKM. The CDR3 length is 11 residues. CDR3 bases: TGTGCCAGCAACAGGGACACTGAAGCTTTCTTT. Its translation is CASNRDTEAFF.

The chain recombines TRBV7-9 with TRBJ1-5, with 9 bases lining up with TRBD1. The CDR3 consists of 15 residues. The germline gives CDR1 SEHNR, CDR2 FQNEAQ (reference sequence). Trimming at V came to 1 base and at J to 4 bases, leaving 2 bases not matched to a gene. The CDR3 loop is CASSLEGTGNQPQHF. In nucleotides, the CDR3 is TGTGCCAGCAGCTTAGAGGGGACAGGGAATCAGCCCCAGCATTTT.